These 23 T cell receptor beta chains came from one sample sequenced in a study of blood T cell repertoires in COVID-19 (dated by TCRdb to the early 2020s). Library method: the immunoSEQ multiplex PCR assay. Sourced from immuneACCESS, this table was stored by TCRdb with only in-frame sequences that have V and J called. A share of the clones is absent; for the studies checked, an unresolved V gene accounts for under half, and the remainder has no known explanation. The sample table holds fewer than 200,000 clones, of which roughly 82% were seen once. The top ten clones comprise 8.4% of the sample. The sequencing sample was made of peripheral blood. Receptors were obtained from a woman aged 70-85 years with acute or convalescent COVID-19.

This chain links TRBV6-5 with TRBJ2-7; 7 positions match TRBD2. J gave up 1 base and V 5 bases, and 2 bases lay outside the gene matches. The CDR3 is 13 amino acids. From germline, CDR1 is MNHEY and CDR2 SVGAGI. The CDR3 DNA reads TGTGCCAGCAGTCGAGCGGGGTCCTACGAGCAGTACTTC. Amino acid sequence: CASSRAGSYEQYF.

The rearrangement links TRBV6-5 to TRBJ1-5, with a weak D call TRBD1 (5 bases). Germline loops: CDR1 MNHEY, CDR2 SVGAGI. The CDR3 totals 12 residues. V was clipped by 7 bases and J by 7 bases, with 11 bases between them. The CDR3 is CASKSGGQPQHF. CDR3 coding DNA: TGTGCCAGCAAATCCGGGGGGCAGCCCCAGCATTTT.

V gene TRBV28 combines with J gene TRBJ2-5, with TRBD2 as a possible D gene (5 bases). CDR3 length: 14 amino acids. The V gene lost 5 bases and the J gene lost 2 bases, with 12 bases spanning the gap. From germline, CDR1 is MDHEN and CDR2 SYDVKM. This CDR3 reads CASSEGVVQETQYF. In DNA form, the CDR3 reads TGTGCCAGCAGTGAGGGCGTCGTGCAAGAGACCCAGTACTTC.

The table lists this clone with a count of one. This chain links TRBV4-2 with TRBJ1-4; 7 positions match TRBD1. CDR1 and CDR2 (germline): LGHNA, YNFKEQ. The CDR3 has 16 residues. Losses at the gene ends were 7 bases for V and 4 bases for J; bases not matched to a gene: 12. The CDR3 DNA reads TGTGCCAGCAAGGGGGCTAATGGGCGGGTTAATGAAAAACTGTTTTTT. Translating it yields CASKGANGRVNEKLFF.

CDR3 sequence: CASSQAGETYEQYF. The CDR3 nucleotides read TGTGCCAGCTCTCAAGCGGGGGAGACCTACGAGCAGTACTTC. The chain combines TRBV18 with TRBJ2-7, with 8 bases aligning to TRBD2. The ends lost 6 bases at V and 2 bases at J; junction bases unmatched: 6. Germline CDR1 KGHSH, CDR2 LQKENI. This CDR3 is built from 14 residues.

In its sample, this clone was seen a few times. The rearrangement links TRBV5-1 to TRBJ2-1, with 7 bases matching TRBD2. CDR1 SGHRS and CDR2 YFSETQ come from the germline V gene. V dropped 7 bases and J dropped 5; count of bases not matched to a gene: 3. The CDR3 covers 12 residues. CDR3: CASGRGNNEQFF. CDR3 coding DNA: TGCGCCAGCGGGCGGGGGAACAATGAGCAGTTCTTC.

The J gene is TRBJ2-5, the V gene TRBV4-3, with TRBD2 matching over 9 bases. The CDR3 length is 16 residues. Germline trimming cut 2 bases from V and 4 bases from J; bases unmatched to any gene: 8. Germline CDR1 LGHNA, CDR2 YSLEER. For the CDR3, the DNA is TGCGCCAGCAGCCAAATGCCGACTAGCGGAGGAGAGACCCAGTACTTC. Protein: CASSQMPTSGGETQYF.

This clone was recorded a few times. CDR3 in amino acids: CASSETGGVTEAFF. The CDR3 DNA is TGTGCCAGCAGTGAGACAGGGGGCGTCACTGAAGCTTTCTTT. The V call is TRBV6-6, the J call TRBJ1-1; 10 nucleotides line up with TRBD1. Trimming at V came to 5 bases and at J to 4 bases, leaving 4 bases not matched to a gene. Germline V gene sequence: CDR1 MNHNY, CDR2 SVGAGI (reference sequence). The CDR3 is 14 amino acids.

The chain links TRBV29-1 to TRBJ2-3; D is perhaps TRBD2 (5 bases). The V gene lost 7 bases and the J gene lost 2 bases, with 7 bases spanning the gap. The germline gives CDR1 SQVTM, CDR2 ANQGSEA. This CDR3 is 11 amino acids long. Here the CDR3 reads CSGRNTDTQYF. The CDR3 bases are TGCAGCGGGAGGAACACAGATACGCAGTATTTT.

The chain joins TRBV28 to TRBJ2-2, with 11 bases aligning to TRBD2. The CDR3 contains 15 residues. Per the germline V gene, CDR1 is MDHEN and CDR2 is SYDVKM. Losses at the gene ends were 7 bases for V and 7 bases for J; bases not matched to a gene: 8. CDR3 in amino acids: CASKTLAGGGGELFF. For the CDR3, the DNA is TGTGCCAGCAAAACCCTAGCGGGAGGCGGCGGGGAGCTGTTTTTT. Drawing the rest from reference TRBV28 and TRBJ2-2, the complete variable domain is DVKVTQSSRYLVKRTGEKVFLECVQDMDHENMFWYRQDPGLGLRLIYFSYDVKMKEKGDIPEGYSVSREKKERFSLILESASTNQTSMYLCASKTLAGGGGELFFGEGSRLTVL.

CDR3 protein: CASSLDRDQPQHF. Written as DNA, the CDR3 is TGTGCCAGCAGTTTGGACAGGGATCAGCCCCAGCATTTT. The gene calls are TRBV2 and TRBJ1-5; 8 positions match TRBD1. Germline V gene data show CDR1 as SNHLY and CDR2 as FYNNEI. This CDR3 has 13 residues. With V trimmed by 5 bases and J by 5 bases, 2 bases remained unmatched. Looking up the rest from reference TRBV2 and TRBJ1-5 gives the full variable domain: EPEVTQTPSHQVTQMGQEVILRCVPISNHLYFYWYRQILGQKVEFLVSFYNNEISEKSEIFDDQFSVERPDGSNFTLKIRSTKLEDSAMYFCASSLDRDQPQHFGDGTRLSIL.

V and J are TRBV9 and TRBJ2-3, with no clear D. Trimming left V 4 bases short and J 6 bases short, with 9 bases between. Germline CDR1 SGDLS, CDR2 YYNGEE. This CDR3 spans 12 amino acids. The CDR3 sequence is CASSRSVDTQYF. CDR3 nucleotides: TGTGCCAGCAGCCGGAGCGTGGATACGCAGTATTTT.

This rearrangement joins TRBV29-1 to TRBJ1-1; 8 positions agree with TRBD1. CDR3 length equals 15 residues. With V trimmed by 4 bases and J by 2 bases, 9 bases remained unmatched. Per the germline V gene, CDR1 is SQVTM and CDR2 is ANQGSEA. CDR3 bases: TGCAGCGTTGTTTGGACAGGGTGGTCAAACACTGAAGCTTTCTTT. It encodes CSVVWTGWSNTEAFF.

This chain connects TRBV6-5 to TRBJ2-7; the match to TRBD2 covers 7 bases. V shed 6 bases and J 9 bases; nucleotides not matched to a gene: 8. From germline, CDR1 is MNHEY and CDR2 SVGAGI. The CDR3 covers 12 residues. This chain's CDR3 is CASSAGGGGQYF. The CDR3 DNA is TGTGCCAGCAGCGCTGGGGGGGGAGGGCAGTACTTC.

The chain recombines TRBV25-1 with TRBJ1-2; D unclear. V lost 5 bases, J lost 4 bases, and 11 bases lay in between. Germline CDR1 reads MGHDK; CDR2 reads SYGVNS. The CDR3 totals 13 residues. CDR3 amino acids: CASSRGESYGYTF. CDR3 nucleotide sequence: TGTGCCAGCAGTCGCGGGGAGAGCTATGGCTACACCTTC.

V gene TRBV10-3 combines with J gene TRBJ1-2; D might be TRBD1 (6 bases). This CDR3 spans 16 amino acids. Germline V gene sequence: CDR1 ENHRY, CDR2 SYGVKD. V was pared by 0 bases and J by 3 bases, with 14 bases between. The CDR3 sequence is CAISESMAGAYYGYTF. CDR3 nucleotide sequence: TGTGCCATCAGTGAGTCGATGGCAGGGGCTTACTATGGCTACACCTTC.

This clone has just a few counts. CDR3 nucleotides: TGTGCCTGGAGTAGGGGGAGACAGGGTCGCACCGGGGAGCTGTTTTTT. It translates to CAWSRGRQGRTGELFF. The chain is built from TRBV30 and TRBJ2-2, with 7 bases fitting TRBD1. Trimming cost V 2 bases and J 4 bases; bases outside gene matches: 10. The germline CDR1 and CDR2 sequences are GTSNPN and SVGIG (reference sequence). The CDR3 is 16 amino acids.

This clone was counted only a few times. The chain joins TRBV19 to TRBJ1-4, with TRBD1 as a possible D gene (6 bases). The germline V and J ends were trimmed by 8 bases and 4 bases, with 20 bases remaining between them. The CDR3 has 16 amino acids. CDR1 LNHDA and CDR2 SQIVND come from the germline V gene (reference sequence). CDR3 loop: CASGLGRTANNEKLFF. CDR3 bases: TGTGCCAGTGGGCTTGGGCGGACAGCAAATAATGAAAAACTGTTTTTT.

The genes are TRBV19 and TRBJ1-2; D unresolved. Germline assignment: CDR1 LNHDA and CDR2 SQIVND (reference sequence). The CDR3 runs 11 residues. Trimming cost V 0 bases and J 7 bases, with 3 bases left between them. The CDR3, as DNA: TGTGCCAGTAGTATAGACCTTGGCTACACCTTC. Its translation is CASSIDLGYTF.

The chain recombines TRBV7-9 with TRBJ1-1; 8 bases map to TRBD1. The CDR3 is made up of 17 amino acids. Losses at the gene ends were 4 bases for V and 5 bases for J; bases not matched to a gene: 15. Germline-derived CDR1 and CDR2 are SEHNR and FQNEAQ (reference sequence). The chain's CDR3 is CASSSRGTGTSGTEAFF. The CDR3 coding sequence is TGTGCCAGCAGCTCCCGCGGGACAGGTACTTCAGGGACTGAAGCTTTCTTT.

The V and J genes are TRBV27 and TRBJ1-5, with D possibly TRBD1 on 5 matching bases. Trimming cost V 5 bases and J 11 bases, with 16 bases left between them. There are 13 residues in the CDR3. Germline V CDR1 and CDR2: MNHEY, SMNVEV (reference sequence). CDR3 region: CASSHRPDISQHF. The CDR3 DNA reads as TGTGCCAGCAGTCATCGACCGGACATTTCCCAGCATTTT.

This clone has a single count. The chain is built from TRBV6-6 and TRBJ2-3; maybe TRBD1 (5 bases). Trimming took off 0 bases at V and 2 bases at J, with 9 bases between the two ends. This CDR3 contains 15 residues. Germline CDR1 and CDR2: MNHNY and SVGAGI (reference sequence). CDR3 sequence reads: CASSYSGESTDTQYF. CDR3 sequence (DNA): TGTGCCAGCAGTTACTCAGGGGAATCCACAGATACGCAGTATTTT.

V is TRBV2 and J is TRBJ2-7; TRBD1 matches at 8 bases. Germline trimming cut 6 bases from V and 6 bases from J; bases unmatched to any gene: 10. The CDR3 runs 14 residues. Germline CDR1 and CDR2: SNHLY and FYNNEI. CDR3 sequence: CASRIRQGFGEQYF. In DNA, the CDR3 is TGTGCCAGCAGAATCAGACAGGGGTTCGGCGAGCAGTACTTC.